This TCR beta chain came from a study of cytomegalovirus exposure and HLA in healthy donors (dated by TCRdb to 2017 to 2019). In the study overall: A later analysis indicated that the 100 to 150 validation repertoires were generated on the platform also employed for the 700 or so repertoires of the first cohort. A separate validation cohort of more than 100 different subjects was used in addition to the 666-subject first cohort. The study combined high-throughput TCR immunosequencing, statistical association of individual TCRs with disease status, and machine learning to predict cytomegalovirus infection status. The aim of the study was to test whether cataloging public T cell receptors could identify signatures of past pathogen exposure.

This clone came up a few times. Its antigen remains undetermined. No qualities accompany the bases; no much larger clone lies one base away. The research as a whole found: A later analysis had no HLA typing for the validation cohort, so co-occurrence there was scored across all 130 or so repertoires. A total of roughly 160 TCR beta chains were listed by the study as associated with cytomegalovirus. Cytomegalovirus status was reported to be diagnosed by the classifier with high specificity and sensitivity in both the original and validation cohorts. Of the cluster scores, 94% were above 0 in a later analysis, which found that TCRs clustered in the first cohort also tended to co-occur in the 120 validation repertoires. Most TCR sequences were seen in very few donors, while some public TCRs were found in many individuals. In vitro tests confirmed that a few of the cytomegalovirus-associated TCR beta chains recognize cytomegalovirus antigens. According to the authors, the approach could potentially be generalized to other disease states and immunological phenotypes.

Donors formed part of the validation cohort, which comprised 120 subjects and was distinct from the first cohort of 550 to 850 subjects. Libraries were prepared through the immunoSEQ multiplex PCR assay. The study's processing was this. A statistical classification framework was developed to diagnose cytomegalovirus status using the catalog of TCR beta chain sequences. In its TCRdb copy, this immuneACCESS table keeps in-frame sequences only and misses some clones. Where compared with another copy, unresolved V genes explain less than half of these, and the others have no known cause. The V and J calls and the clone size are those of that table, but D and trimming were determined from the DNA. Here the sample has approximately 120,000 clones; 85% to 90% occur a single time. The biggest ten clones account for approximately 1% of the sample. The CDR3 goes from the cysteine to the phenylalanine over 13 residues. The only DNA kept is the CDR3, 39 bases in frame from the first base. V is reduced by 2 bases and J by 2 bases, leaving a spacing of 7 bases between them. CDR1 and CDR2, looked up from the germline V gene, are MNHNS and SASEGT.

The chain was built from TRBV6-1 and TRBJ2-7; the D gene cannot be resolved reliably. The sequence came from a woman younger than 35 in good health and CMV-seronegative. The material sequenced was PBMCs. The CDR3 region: CASSERATYEQYF. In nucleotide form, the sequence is TGTGCCAGCAGTGAACGCGCCACCTACGAGCAGTACTTC.